Below are 21 T cell receptor beta chains sequenced from a single sample in a study of blood T cell repertoires in COVID-19. Measured with immunoSEQ multiplex PCR; TCRdb has only the in-frame clones, and not every one. The sample shows about 480,000 clones, around 89% of them seen only once. The specimen was PBMCs or T cells enriched from blood (not recorded which). All receptors derive from a woman aged 40-49 years who had recovered from COVID-19.

This chain joins TRBV10-3 and TRBJ1-5, with D possibly being TRBD1 (6 bases). The CDR3 has 15 amino acids. Trimming cost V 0 bases and J 11 bases, with 17 bases left between them. Per the germline V gene, CDR1 is ENHRY and CDR2 is SYGVKD. Written as DNA, the CDR3 is TGTGCCATCAGTGAGTCCTATGGGACATCGGGCACCCAGCATTTT. This gives the protein CAISESYGTSGTQHF.

The V call is TRBV18, the J call TRBJ1-5; D not resolved. Per germline, CDR1 KGHSH and CDR2 LQKENI. The CDR3 has 13 amino acids. The V gene lost 2 bases and the J gene lost 5 bases, with 7 bases spanning the gap. The CDR3 reads CASSPERDQPQHF. The CDR3 bases are TGTGCCAGCTCACCAGAGAGGGATCAGCCCCAGCATTTT.

V usage is TRBV11-2 and J usage is TRBJ1-1; 9 bases match TRBD1. CDR1 and CDR2 from the germline V gene are SGHAT and FQNNGV. V shed 0 bases, J shed 4 bases, and the junction held 9 bases outside the gene matches. The CDR3 is 17 amino acids. The CDR3 DNA sequence: TGTGCCAGCAGCTTAGATATGGCCGCGACAGGGGGCACTGAAGCTTTCTTT. This gives the protein CASSLDMAATGGTEAFF.

The chain couples TRBV10-3 to TRBJ2-1; 8 nucleotides match TRBD1. This CDR3 has 14 residues. Trimming at V came to 10 bases and at J to 5 bases, leaving 10 bases not matched to a gene. From germline, CDR1 is ENHRY and CDR2 SYGVKD. CDR3 bases: TGTGCCACCTTAAGGGACAGGACTAACAATGAGCAGTTCTTC. The encoded protein is CATLRDRTNNEQFF.

The V call is TRBV6-2 or TRBV6-3, the J call TRBJ2-3, with D perhaps matching TRBD2 (6 bases). Trimming took 2 bases from V and 6 from J, leaving 15 bases between them. The germline gives CDR1 MNHEY, CDR2 SVGEGT. The CDR3 is 15 residues long. The CDR3 protein is CASSYGGAGGDTQYF. The CDR3 DNA reads as TGTGCCAGCAGTTACGGGGGTGCCGGGGGTGATACGCAGTATTTT.

The rearrangement joins TRBV5-1 to TRBJ2-3, with TRBD1 as a possible D gene (5 bases). The germline V gene encodes CDR1 SGHRS and CDR2 YFSETQ. Deletions cut 3 bases from V and 4 bases from J, with 15 bases between. This CDR3 has 15 amino acids. The CDR3 bases are TGCGCCAGCAGCTCGCAGGGAACCGGCCCAGATACGCAGTATTTT. Protein sequence: CASSSQGTGPDTQYF.

This clone was seen just once. The chain employs TRBV18 and TRBJ1-1; 7 nucleotides match TRBD1. The V gene's germline CDR1 is KGHSH and CDR2 LQKENI. The CDR3 is 15 amino acids. Trimming cost V 2 bases and J 5 bases; bases outside gene matches: 8. CDR3 bases: TGTGCCAGCTCACCAACTGACAGGGCGAGTACTGAAGCTTTCTTT. Translation gives CASSPTDRASTEAFF. The full variable domain, completed using reference TRBV18 and TRBJ1-1, is NAGVMQNPRHLVRRRGQEARLRCSPMKGHSHVYWYRQLPEEGLKFMVYLQKENIIDESGMPKERFSAEFPKEGPSILRIQQVVRGDSAAYFCASSPTDRASTEAFFGQGTRLTVV.

This clone was observed a single time. V is TRBV3-1 (or the pseudogene TRBV3-2) and J is TRBJ1-1; tentative D call: TRBD1 (5 bases). Trimming took 3 bases from V and 6 from J, leaving 23 bases between them. CDR1 and CDR2 (germline): LGHDT, YNNKEL (reference sequence). The CDR3 spans 17 residues. In nucleotides, the CDR3 is TGTGCCAGCAGCCAGGGAGGGAATACAGGCTGTAAGGCTGAAGCTTTCTTT. Translation: CASSQGGNTGCKAEAFF.

The genes are TRBV19 and TRBJ2-4, with 7 bases aligning to TRBD1. The V gene's germline CDR1 is LNHDA and CDR2 SQIVND (reference sequence). There are 17 residues in the CDR3. The trim removed 4 bases at V and 0 bases at J, leaving 9 bases unmatched. DNA of the CDR3: TGTGCCAGTAGTACCCGGACAGGAATACCAGCCAAAAACATTCAGTACTTC. It specifies CASSTRTGIPAKNIQYF.

The V call is TRBV24-1, the J call TRBJ2-3; 10 bases align to TRBD2. Trimming removed 5 bases from V and 0 bases from J; junction bases left unmatched: 4. The CDR3 contains 16 residues. Germline V gene lookup returns CDR1 KGHDR and CDR2 SFDVKD. CDR3 nucleotide sequence: TGTGCCACCAGTGCAACTAGCGGGGATAGCACAGATACGCAGTATTTT. Amino acids: CATSATSGDSTDTQYF.

This chain connects TRBV24-1 to TRBJ2-1, with a weak D call TRBD2 (5 bases). Germline V CDR1 and CDR2: KGHDR, SFDVKD. This CDR3 contains 12 residues. V dropped 7 bases and J dropped 9 bases, with 12 bases sitting between them. The CDR3 nucleotides are TGTGCCACCAGGAGGGCCGAGGGTGAGCAGTTCTTC. This codes for CATRRAEGEQFF.

V gene TRBV5-1 combines with J gene TRBJ1-2, with D hard to call. From germline, CDR1 is SGHRS and CDR2 YFSETQ. V was cut by 0 bases and J by 0 bases, with 9 bases left in between. CDR3 length equals 15 residues. The CDR3 spells CASSLAGITNYGYTF. In nucleotides, the CDR3 is TGCGCCAGCAGCTTGGCCGGGATTACTAACTATGGCTACACCTTC.

The CDR3 coding sequence is TGCGCCAGCAGTGAGTGGGCCGGAACCAAAAACATTCAGTACTTC. It is translated as CASSEWAGTKNIQYF. The chain links TRBV10-1 to TRBJ2-4; D remains ambiguous. The CDR3 runs to 15 residues. Germline V gene lookup returns CDR1 WNHNN and CDR2 SYGVQD (reference sequence). V shed 1 base and J shed 2 bases, with 9 bases lying between them.

The chain combines TRBV11-3 with TRBJ2-2; TRBD2 aligns across 11 bases. The CDR3 is 16 residues long. Germline V gene data show CDR1 as SGHNT and CDR2 as YENEEA. Germline trimming cut 3 bases from V and 7 bases from J; bases unmatched to any gene: 7. CDR3 in amino acids: CASSLSTSGMFGELFF. CDR3 DNA sequence: TGTGCCAGCAGCTTGTCGACTAGCGGGATGTTCGGGGAGCTGTTTTTT.

The rearrangement links TRBV5-1 to TRBJ2-3, with 7 bases that match TRBD2. J gave up 1 base and V 4 bases, and 9 bases lay outside the gene matches. CDR1 is SGHRS, CDR2 YFSETQ, per germline. The CDR3 contains 16 residues. CDR3 amino acids: CASSPPFAGGTDTQYF. CDR3 sequence (DNA): TGCGCCAGCAGCCCCCCATTTGCGGGAGGCACAGATACGCAGTATTTT.

The chain employs TRBV9 and TRBJ1-1; D remains unclear. Germline V gene data show CDR1 as SGDLS and CDR2 as YYNGEE. With 0 bases removed from V and 2 bases from J, the gap between germline ends came to 8 bases. The length of the CDR3 is 14 residues. For the CDR3, the DNA is TGTGCCAGCAGCGTAGCGGCGGCTAACACTGAAGCTTTCTTT. Translated, it gives CASSVAAANTEAFF. Full variable domain (outside the CDR3, taken from reference TRBV9 and TRBJ1-1): DSGVTQTPKHLITATGQRVTLRCSPRSGDLSVYWYQQSLDQGLQFLIQYYNGEERAKGNILERFSAQQFPDLHSELNLSSLELGDSALYFCASSVAAANTEAFFGQGTRLTVV.

The chain has TRBV27 and TRBJ1-6; TRBD1 is a possible D gene (5 bases). This CDR3 contains 18 residues. V lost 5 bases, J lost 0 bases, and 17 bases lay in between. Germline-derived CDR1 and CDR2 are MNHEY and SMNVEV (reference sequence). CDR3 sequence reads: CASSPRGGGSSYNSPLHF. The CDR3 DNA reads as TGTGCCAGCAGTCCGCGCGGGGGTGGGAGCTCCTATAATTCACCCCTCCACTTT.

The CDR3 protein is CASSFGGDNEQFF. For the CDR3, the DNA is TGTGCCAGCAGTTTCGGCGGAGACAATGAGCAGTTCTTC. The rearrangement links TRBV27 to TRBJ2-1; no clear D gene. V lost 3 bases, J lost 5 bases, and 8 bases lay in between. Germline lookup yields CDR1 MNHEY and CDR2 SMNVEV (reference sequence). The length of the CDR3 is 13 residues.

The chain carries TRBV13 and TRBJ1-1, with D maybe TRBD1 (6 bases). CDR1 is PRHDT, CDR2 FYEKMQ, per germline (reference sequence). The CDR3 consists of 15 residues. V gave up 4 bases and J gave up 7 bases, with 19 bases separating them. CDR3: CASSWTEQGRGEAFF. CDR3 sequence (DNA): TGTGCCAGCAGCTGGACCGAACAGGGTCGGGGTGAAGCTTTCTTT.

The chain recombines TRBV5-1 with TRBJ2-1; D possibly corresponds to TRBD2 (5 bases). CDR1 and CDR2 (germline): SGHRS, YFSETQ. V lost 0 bases to trimming and J lost 8 bases, with 15 bases between them. The CDR3 spans 15 residues. CDR3 in DNA: TGCGCCAGCAGCTTGGGCACCGGGGTTTTGGATGAGCAGTTCTTC. Its protein product is CASSLGTGVLDEQFF.

This clone was observed once. V and J are TRBV4-3 and TRBJ2-7, with D perhaps matching TRBD2 (5 bases). Trimming pared 0 bases from V and 2 bases from J, leaving 14 bases between. This CDR3 has 16 residues. Germline assignment: CDR1 LGHNA and CDR2 YSLEER. CDR3 sequence (DNA): TGCGCCAGCAGCCAAGAGGGGTCCAGCGGCGCCTACGAGCAGTACTTC. Amino acids: CASSQEGSSGAYEQYF.